This is a list of T cell receptor beta chains from one sample in a study of shared clonotypes between healthy human individuals. The table came from immunoSEQ multiplex PCR; TCRdb's copy has only in-frame clones and leaves some out. Here the sample spans about 1.1 million clones, 70% to 80% being singletons. Sample: memory CD4+ T cells from PBMCs. The receptors were gathered from a man aged 18 to 29 in good health. Some clones in this sample may be carry-over from other donors' samples. Both conserved end residues are part of each CDR3. The order of the fields is J gene, clone size, V gene, D gene, CDR3 DNA, CDR3 protein. The D gene is left open where the match is weak. Where a row states a size, it is once, few, many or the class of an expanded clone; other rows omit it.

j_gene: TRBJ2-1; abundance: -; v_gene: TRBV28; d_gene: -; CDR3nt: TGTGCCAGCGTTCTAGCCCACTCCTACAATGAGCAGTTCTTC; CDR3aa: CASVLAHSYNEQFF
j_gene: TRBJ2-2; abundance: -; v_gene: TRBV7-9; d_gene: -; CDR3nt: TGTGCCAGCGGCTTAGAGGGCACCGGGGAGCTGTTTTTT; CDR3aa: CASGLEGTGELFF
j_gene: TRBJ2-1; abundance: few; v_gene: TRBV19; d_gene: -; CDR3nt: TGTGCCGTAAGAGGTTACAATGAGCAGTTCTTC; CDR3aa: CAVRGYNEQFF
j_gene: TRBJ1-4; abundance: -; v_gene: TRBV4-1; d_gene: -; CDR3nt: TGCGCCAGCAGCCAGCTCTACAAGAATTGGGTCCCGACTAATGAAAAACTGTTTTTT; CDR3aa: CASSQLYKNWVPTNEKLFF
j_gene: TRBJ2-7; abundance: -; v_gene: TRBV28; d_gene: -; CDR3nt: TGTGCCAGCAGCCTCAGGGGGGCAGCTTCCTACGAGCAGTACTTC; CDR3aa: CASSLRGAASYEQYF
j_gene: TRBJ2-3; abundance: -; v_gene: TRBV5-6; d_gene: -; CDR3nt: TGTGCCAGCAGCTTGGGACTAGTGACACATACGCAGTATTTT; CDR3aa: CASSLGLVTHTQYF
j_gene: TRBJ1-2; abundance: -; v_gene: TRBV5-4; d_gene: TRBD1; CDR3nt: TGTGCCAGCAGTTCCGGGACAGGAGCTAACTATGGCTACACCTTC; CDR3aa: CASSSGTGANYGYTF
j_gene: TRBJ1-4; abundance: many; v_gene: TRBV20-1; d_gene: TRBD1; CDR3nt: TGCAGTGCTCCCAGGACAGGGCAACTGTTTTTT; CDR3aa: CSAPRTGQLFF
j_gene: TRBJ1-1; abundance: -; v_gene: TRBV12-5; d_gene: -; CDR3nt: TGTGCTAGTGGTCCGCCCGGGGGTGTGACGGGCACTGAAGCTTTCTTT; CDR3aa: CASGPPGGVTGTEAFF
j_gene: TRBJ1-2; abundance: many; v_gene: TRBV4-1; d_gene: -; CDR3nt: TGCGCCAGCAGCCAAGGGAGGGGGAGCTATGGCTACACCTTC; CDR3aa: CASSQGRGSYGYTF
j_gene: TRBJ1-2; abundance: -; v_gene: TRBV7-2; d_gene: -; CDR3nt: TGTGCCAGCAGCTCTAACAGGGCATCTGGCTACACCTTC; CDR3aa: CASSSNRASGYTF